There are many counts of the clone carrying this T cell receptor beta chain. Germline CDR1 is MNHEY and CDR2 is SVGAGI. This CDR3 has 13 residues. V lost 10 bases and J 7 bases, leaving 14 bases between the germline ends. The TCR alpha and TCR beta cDNA libraries, bearing sample barcodes and UMIs, were generated by 5'RACE using constant-segment primers. MiXCR, applied by TCRdb to the 5' RACE reads, yields one record per CDR3 protein. The repertoire holds 450,000 to 700,000 distinct CDR3 sequences, with roughly 18% as singletons. The data are from a study of T-cell memory formation after mild COVID-19.

The source of this sequence is an adult woman who had mild COVID-19 (a few samples of this study predate the infection). Cell type and time point are not known. The sequenced sample consisted of PBMCs or a T cell subset sorted from them (not recorded which). The J gene is TRBJ1-6, the V gene TRBV6-5; no firm D call. The CDR3 spells CATGEQTNSPLHF. The CDR3 DNA follows: TGTGCCACCGGGGAGCAGACCAATTCACCCCTCCACTTT.